These 12 T cell receptor beta chains were all obtained from the same sample, sequenced in a study of blood T cells in healthy people across ages. It was with a sample-barcoded 5' primer and a J-beta primer mix that a second PCR of about 6 to 12 cycles was run. From the 5' RACE reads, TCRdb called clonotypes with MiXCR, one entry per CDR3 protein. The sample contains some 1.4 million distinct CDR3 sequences, approximately 38% of which appear only once. The specimen was blood. These TCRs come from a woman between 18 and 29 years old in good health.

The chain links TRBV12-3 or TRBV12-4 to TRBJ2-5, with 13 nucleotides matching TRBD2. The CDR3 is made up of 17 amino acids. J was trimmed by 1 base and V by 3 bases; bases with no gene match: 5. The DNA of the CDR3 is TGTGCCAGCAGTTTGGGGACTAGCGGGATCAGCCAAGAGACCCAGTACTTC. Its protein product is CASSLGTSGISQETQYF.

This clonotype was detected a few times. The chain recombines TRBV5-1 with TRBJ2-1; D possibly corresponds to TRBD1 (6 bases). Trimming removed 4 bases at V and 6 bases at J, with 14 bases between. The CDR3 consists of 14 residues. The germline CDR1 and CDR2 sequences are SGHRS and YFSETQ. The CDR3: CASSGGERFNEQFF. DNA for the CDR3: TGCGCCAGCAGCGGGGGCGAAAGGTTCAATGAGCAGTTCTTC.

The chain couples TRBV7-2 to TRBJ2-7; D possibly corresponds to TRBD1 (6 bases). Trimming left V 2 bases short and J 7 bases short, with 12 bases between. Germline CDR1 and CDR2: SGHTA and FQGNSA. CDR3 length: 13 residues. CDR3 sequence (DNA): TGTGCCAGCAGCTTATCGAGGGGGTGGGAGCAGTACTTC. This encodes CASSLSRGWEQYF.

This chain joins TRBV10-3 and TRBJ2-4; 10 nucleotides agree with TRBD1. In germline, CDR1 is ENHRY, CDR2 SYGVKD. The V segment lost 5 bases and the J segment 10 bases; nucleotides outside the gene matches: 11. The CDR3 spans 15 residues. The CDR3 DNA is TGTGCCATCAGTAGACAGGGGGCGGGTGATAGGATTCAGTACTTC. Amino acid sequence: CAISRQGAGDRIQYF.

The CDR3 sequence: CASSLVAGGEKLFF. The DNA of the CDR3 is TGTGCCAGCAGCTTAGTGGCAGGGGGAGAAAAACTGTTTTTT. This chain connects TRBV7-8 to TRBJ1-4; the match to TRBD1 covers 7 bases. V lost 1 base to trimming and J lost 8 bases; unmatched junction nucleotides: 4. This CDR3 comprises 14 residues. In germline, CDR1 is SGHVS, CDR2 FQNEAQ. Variable domain in full (rest from reference TRBV7-8 and TRBJ1-4): GAGVSQSPRYKVAKRGQDVALRCDPISGHVSLFWYQQALGQGPEFLTYFQNEAQLDKSGLPSDRFFAERPEGSVSTLKIQRTQQEDSAVYLCASSLVAGGEKLFFGSGTQLSVL.

The V gene is TRBV10-3, the J gene TRBJ1-1, with D possibly matching TRBD1 (6 bases). The length of the CDR3 is 13 residues. Germline V gene lookup returns CDR1 ENHRY and CDR2 SYGVKD. Trimming removed 2 bases from V and 4 bases from J, with 8 bases in between. In DNA form, the CDR3 reads TGTGCCATCAGTGAGGACAGGACCACTGAAGCTTTCTTT. Protein product: CAISEDRTTEAFF.

This clonotype appeared many times. The rearrangement links TRBV4-2 to TRBJ2-1; D is possibly TRBD1 or TRBD2 (5 bases each). Trimming removed 3 bases at V and 9 bases at J, with 12 bases between. The CDR3 is made up of 13 amino acids. The germline V gene has CDR1 LGHNA and CDR2 YNFKEQ. The chain's CDR3 is CASSHDLRGEQFF. As DNA, the CDR3 is TGTGCCAGCAGCCACGATCTGAGGGGTGAGCAGTTCTTC.

The V and J genes are TRBV6-5 and TRBJ2-5; D not certain. The length of the CDR3 is 15 residues. Trimming cost V 6 bases and J 5 bases, with 19 bases left between them. Germline values: CDR1 MNHEY, CDR2 SVGAGI. CDR3 coding DNA: TGTGCCAGCAGCACACTCAAAGCGCACCCGGAGACCCAGTACTTC. Amino acid sequence: CASSTLKAHPETQYF.

The rearrangement links TRBV7-3 to TRBJ1-1; D not certain. Germline-derived CDR1 and CDR2 are SGHTA and FQGTGA. V gave up 4 bases and J gave up 6 bases, with 12 bases separating them. There are 13 residues in the CDR3. The CDR3 spells CASSSDINAEAFF. DNA for the CDR3: TGTGCCAGCAGCTCCGACATCAACGCTGAAGCTTTCTTT.

The chain uses TRBV5-6 and TRBJ2-7, with D possibly being TRBD1 or TRBD2 (5 bases each). The CDR3 covers 15 residues. V was shortened by 4 bases and J by 2 bases, with 16 bases between the two germline ends. Germline CDR1 SGHDT, CDR2 YYEEEE. The CDR3 DNA follows: TGTGCCAGCAGCCCCGGGACGGACGTACCCTACGAGCAGTACTTC. Its translation: CASSPGTDVPYEQYF.

Here the CDR3 reads CASSEGQGSVGYTF. In DNA form, the CDR3 reads TGTGCCAGCAGCGAGGGACAGGGTAGCGTTGGCTACACCTTC. V usage is TRBV21-1 and J usage is TRBJ1-2; the table's D call, TRBD1, has no DNA check behind it. TRBV21-1 is marked as a pseudogene. The CDR3 has 14 amino acids.

This clonotype appeared a few times. The gene calls are TRBV29-1 and TRBJ2-7; D possibly corresponds to TRBD2 (5 bases). Germline CDR1 is SQVTM and CDR2 is ANQGSEA. There are 13 residues in the CDR3. V shed 7 bases and J shed 3 bases, with 16 bases lying between them. This CDR3 is CSASRTDIYEQYF. DNA for the CDR3: TGCAGCGCCTCCCGGACTGATATCTACGAGCAGTACTTC.